The TCR beta chain described here comes from a study of shared clonotypes between healthy human individuals. On the study more broadly: Three plates were used per donor for CD4 naive, three for CD4 memory, two for CD8 naive and one for CD8 memory. Study conclusions and caveats: When compared with the clonotypes that were shared by all four sorted-subset donors, the non-shared clonotypes turned out to have lower generation probabilities.

Comments on this clone: Its antigen is unidentified. The sample has other DNA sequences that encode this CDR3 too.

When replicate PCRs were run on sorted subsets, they used approximately 0.2 ug DNA, about 30,000 T cell genomes. The protocol was immunoSEQ multiplex PCR, while the TCRdb copy is restricted to in-frame clones and leaves out a portion. The sample holds roughly 1 million clones; about 75% are singletons and the top ten take roughly 1.5%. The CDR3 contains 14 residues. Germline CDR1 and CDR2: SGHRS and YFSETQ. The V end lost 0 bases, the J end lost 4 bases, and 9 bases lay between the germline ends. The chain joins TRBV5-1 to TRBJ2-3; the D gene is possibly TRBD1 (6 bases). What was sequenced was memory CD4+ T cells sorted from blood. Subset defined: CD45RA-negative fraction. This sequence originates from a young man in good health. DNA of the CDR3: TGCGCCAGCAGCTTGGGGGGGCTATCAGATACGCAGTATTTT. Protein: CASSLGGLSDTQYF.